This record covers a single T cell receptor (beta chain). What it recognizes is unknown. The method was immunoSEQ multiplex PCR; TCRdb's version includes in-frame clones alone and lacks a portion of them. The profile covers around 76,000 clones, with roughly 90% appearing a single time and more than 8.5% taken by the ten largest. The CDR3 is made up of 14 amino acids. V was clipped by 3 bases and J by 4 bases; unmatched bases: 5. Germline loops: CDR1 SGHDT, CDR2 YYEEEE. This record comes from a study of OX40 agonist ivuxolimab in advanced cancers. Turning to the study itself: Administration of intravenous ivuxolimab to patients occurred every 2 weeks at 0.01 to 10 mg/kg. Prior anti-PD-1, anti-PD-L1 or anti-CTLA-4 therapy did not bar entry, and about 40% had some.

Study observations and caveats: Expanded clones belonging to CD8+ T cells outnumbered, on average, those of CD4+. Partial responders dosed at 0.1-3.0 mg/kg displayed clonal expansion ranking among the lowest.

The rearrangement links TRBV5-6 to TRBJ1-1; 8 positions agree with TRBD1. This TCR was sampled from an adult with an advanced solid tumor such as melanoma, head and neck, liver or kidney cancer. The specimen comprised CD4+ or CD8+ T cells sorted from blood, sampled in a trial of the OX40 agonist ivuxolimab. CDR3 sequence reads: CASSSTGEATEAFF. CDR3 DNA sequence: TGTGCCAGCAGCTCGACAGGGGAGGCCACTGAAGCTTTCTTT.